What follows are 32 T cell receptor beta chains derived from one specimen sequenced in a study of control samples from healthy donors and cancer patients. Libraries were prepared by immunoSEQ multiplex PCR; TCRdb keeps only in-frame clonotypes and omits some of them. This sample yields roughly 120,000 clones, of which more than 80% are seen a single time; 0.95% to 1.3% belongs to the top ten. Input material: PBMCs. All receptors come from a woman in her 50s with colorectal cancer.

This clone appeared a single time. The chain recombines TRBV10-3 with TRBJ2-5; D gene ambiguous. Trimming pared 2 bases from V and 5 bases from J, leaving 6 bases between. CDR1 ENHRY and CDR2 SYGVKD come from the germline V gene. This CDR3 is built from 12 residues. The CDR3 spells CAISEPRETQYF. The CDR3 nucleotides read TGTGCCATCAGTGAGCCTAGGGAGACCCAGTACTTC.

A note on this clone: The same CDR3 also results from other DNA sequences found in this sample. This sequence joins TRBV2 and TRBJ1-5; D is undetermined. This CDR3 contains 13 residues. The V end was cut by 4 bases, the J end by 4 bases, with 8 bases between. Germline CDR1 is SNHLY and CDR2 is FYNNEI. In DNA form, the CDR3 reads TGTGCCAGCAGTGGGACGGGGAATCAGCCCCAGCATTTT. Protein sequence: CASSGTGNQPQHF.

V usage is TRBV5-1 and J usage is TRBJ2-3; no definite D call. CDR1 is SGHRS, CDR2 YFSETQ, per germline. V lost 2 bases to trimming and J lost 2 bases, with 9 bases between them. CDR3 length: 14 amino acids. The CDR3 nucleotides are TGCGCCAGCAGCTTAGGTCCAGACACAGATACGCAGTATTTT. Protein sequence: CASSLGPDTDTQYF.

Details on this clone: Compared with germline, one end of the junction differs, possibly owing to a read error. This same CDR3 is encoded by further DNA sequences in the sample. This chain joins TRBV9 and TRBJ2-7; possible D gene TRBD1, 5 bases. In germline, CDR1 is SGDLS, CDR2 YYNGEE. The CDR3 sequence is 15 residues long. CDR3 DNA sequence: TGCGCCAGCAGCGTAGCTACAGGCCGTGCCTGGGAGCAGTACTTC. It specifies CASSVATGRAWEQYF.

The chain combines TRBV5-1 with TRBJ1-6; D gene ambiguous. CDR1 and CDR2 from the germline V gene are SGHRS and YFSETQ. The V end was cut by 7 bases, the J end by 6 bases, with 11 bases between. This CDR3 comprises 13 residues. The CDR3 loop reads CASRNGSNSPLHF. CDR3 sequence (DNA): TGCGCCAGCCGAAACGGGAGTAATTCACCCCTCCACTTT.

The genes are TRBV18 and TRBJ2-6; D remains ambiguous. CDR3 length equals 14 residues. Per germline, CDR1 KGHSH and CDR2 LQKENI. The V gene lost 4 bases and the J gene lost 1 base, with 5 bases spanning the gap. CDR3 protein: CASSRESGANVLTF. The CDR3 DNA sequence: TGTGCCAGCTCACGGGAATCTGGGGCCAACGTCCTGACTTTC.

This chain links TRBV6-5 with TRBJ1-4; D unclear. This CDR3 has 12 amino acids. In germline, CDR1 is MNHEY, CDR2 SVGAGI. V was clipped by 6 bases and J by 7 bases, with 9 bases between them. The CDR3 protein is CASRGRFEKLFF. In DNA, the CDR3 is TGTGCCAGCAGAGGGAGGTTTGAAAAACTGTTTTTT.

This chain joins TRBV12-5 and TRBJ2-6; D uncertain. Germline lookup yields CDR1 LGHNT and CDR2 FRNRAP. V lost 1 base and J lost 2, with 0 bases in between. The CDR3 extends over 13 amino acids. The CDR3 here is CASGLAGANVLTF. The CDR3 region has the DNA TGTGCTAGTGGTTTGGCTGGGGCCAACGTCCTGACTTTC.

The chain has TRBV5-1 and TRBJ1-2; D not certain. V lost 3 bases and J lost 3, with 12 bases in between. Germline V gene lookup returns CDR1 SGHRS and CDR2 YFSETQ. CDR3 size: 14 residues. In nucleotides, the CDR3 is TGCGCCAGCAGCTCAACAGATACATACTATGGCTACACCTTC. Translation: CASSSTDTYYGYTF.

This chain connects TRBV7-2 to TRBJ2-7; D perhaps matches TRBD2 (5 bases). Germline CDR1 and CDR2: SGHTA and FQGNSA. The CDR3 has 13 residues. Trimming removed 1 base at V and 5 bases at J, with 9 bases between. The CDR3 spells CASSLVGRDEQYF. The CDR3 coding sequence is TGTGCCAGCAGCTTAGTAGGGAGAGACGAGCAGTACTTC. The full variable domain, in which reference TRBV7-2 and TRBJ2-7 provide the parts outside the CDR3, is GAGVSQSPSNKVTEKGKDVELRCDPISGHTALYWYRQSLGQGLEFLIYFQGNSAPDKSGLPSDRFSAERTGGSVSTLTIQRTQQEDSAVYLCASSLVGRDEQYFGPGTRLTVT.

This chain joins TRBV20-1 and TRBJ1-1, with D perhaps matching TRBD1 (6 bases). This CDR3 is 11 amino acids long. V was trimmed by 2 bases and J by 10 bases, leaving 11 bases between them. Germline values: CDR1 DFQATT, CDR2 SNEGSKA (reference sequence). In DNA form, the CDR3 reads TGCAGTGCTAGACGGACAGACGGAGCTTTCTTT. Protein product: CSARRTDGAFF.

The chain employs TRBV10-3 and TRBJ1-1, with 7 bases identical to TRBD1. The CDR3 extends over 14 amino acids. Germline V lookup: CDR1 ENHRY, CDR2 SYGVKD. The junction had 3 bases not matched to a gene; V was cut back by 4 bases and J by 1 base. DNA of the CDR3: TGTGCCATCAGTGCGACAGGGCCGAACACTGAAGCTTTCTTT. Protein sequence: CAISATGPNTEAFF.

The sample holds one count of this clone. CDR3: CASSTSGGIMETQYF. DNA for the CDR3: TGTGCCAGCAGCACTAGCGGGGGTATCATGGAGACCCAGTACTTC. The chain recombines TRBV11-2 with TRBJ2-5, with 11 bases that match TRBD2. The CDR3 spans 15 residues. Per germline, CDR1 SGHAT and CDR2 FQNNGV. With V trimmed by 5 bases and J by 5 bases, 7 bases remained unmatched.

V usage is TRBV5-6 and J usage is TRBJ1-1, with a tentative D call TRBD1 (6 bases). V lost 4 bases, J lost 0 bases, and 16 bases lay in between. CDR1 is SGHDT, CDR2 YYEEEE, per germline. The CDR3 consists of 16 residues. Here the CDR3 DNA reads TGTGCCAGCAGCCGCAGGGGTGTTTTGTTGAACACTGAAGCTTTCTTT. Translation: CASSRRGVLLNTEAFF.

The V and J genes are TRBV28 and TRBJ1-2; 9 nucleotides agree with TRBD1. With V trimmed by 3 bases and J by 8 bases, 10 bases remained unmatched. Germline values: CDR1 MDHEN, CDR2 SYDVKM. This CDR3 region has 15 residues. DNA for the CDR3: TGTGCCAGCAGTTTCCAGTGGGGACAGGGTAGCGGCTACACCTTC. This translates into CASSFQWGQGSGYTF.

The chain joins TRBV12-3 or TRBV12-4 to TRBJ2-7; D ambiguous. CDR3 length: 12 amino acids. With 4 bases removed from V and 3 bases from J, the gap between germline ends came to 7 bases. In DNA, the CDR3 is TGTGCCAGCAGTTCGGACGTCTACGAGCAGTACTTC. Translation: CASSSDVYEQYF.

CDR3 loop: CASSLGGNTEAFF. Written as DNA, the CDR3 is TGCGCCAGCAGCTTGGGAGGGAATACTGAAGCTTTCTTT. J is TRBJ1-1 and V is TRBV5-1; D gene unclear. Germline values: CDR1 SGHRS, CDR2 YFSETQ. This CDR3 region has 13 residues. Between the trimmed V and J ends, which lost 0 bases and 5 bases, there was a span of 8 bases.

J is TRBJ1-4 and V is TRBV2; D is uncertain. The V gene lost 8 bases and the J gene lost 5 bases, with 12 bases spanning the gap. CDR1 is SNHLY and CDR2 is FYNNEI in the germline V gene. The CDR3 consists of 13 residues. This chain's CDR3 is CASGGALNEKLFF. Written as DNA, the CDR3 is TGTGCCAGCGGAGGCGCCTTGAATGAAAAACTGTTTTTT.

This clone came up once. The chain employs TRBV2 and TRBJ1-1; no reliable D call. Trimming removed 6 bases from V and 5 bases from J, with 10 bases in between. The germline CDR1 and CDR2 sequences are SNHLY and FYNNEI. The CDR3 consists of 12 residues. The DNA of the CDR3 is TGTGCCAGCAGCAATATAAGGACTGAAGCTTTCTTT. Amino acid sequence: CASSNIRTEAFF.

V usage is TRBV27 and J usage is TRBJ2-7, with 9 bases matching TRBD1. Trimming cost V 3 bases and J 9 bases; bases outside gene matches: 3. The CDR3 length is 12 residues. Germline V CDR1 and CDR2: MNHEY, SMNVEV (reference sequence). The CDR3 region is CASSFRQGVQYF. The CDR3 DNA is TGTGCCAGCAGTTTCCGACAGGGGGTGCAGTACTTC.

This clone has just a few counts. This sequence joins TRBV19 and TRBJ1-3, with D possibly TRBD1 on 5 matching bases. The CDR3 is made up of 18 amino acids. Per germline, CDR1 LNHDA and CDR2 SQIVND (reference sequence). Deletions cut 2 bases from V and 2 bases from J, with 19 bases between. The CDR3 coding sequence is TGTGCCAGTAGTATATCGCCTCGGACCGGGACCCCTGGAAACACCATATATTTT. Its protein is CASSISPRTGTPGNTIYF.

This chain links TRBV11-2 with TRBJ1-2, with 7 nucleotides matching TRBD1. This CDR3 is 14 amino acids long. CDR1 is SGHAT, CDR2 FQNNGV, per germline. Trimming cost V 5 bases and J 5 bases; bases outside gene matches: 8. The CDR3 DNA sequence: TGTGCCAGCAGCCTTTCACAGGGGAGTTATGGCTACACCTTC. This sequence encodes CASSLSQGSYGYTF. The full variable domain, in which reference TRBV11-2 and TRBJ1-2 provide the parts outside the CDR3, is EAGVAQSPRYKIIEKRQSVAFWCNPISGHATLYWYQQILGQGPKLLIQFQNNGVVDDSQLPKDRFSAERLKGVDSTLKIQPAKLEDSAVYLCASSLSQGSYGYTFGSGTRLTVV.

To note about this clone: The same CDR3 arises from other DNA sequences in this sample as well. This chain uses TRBV28 with TRBJ1-5; 9 bases line up with TRBD1. From germline, CDR1 is MDHEN and CDR2 SYDVKM. V shed 6 bases and J 0 bases; nucleotides not matched to a gene: 9. This CDR3 spans 17 amino acids. CDR3 amino acids: CASRTGGGGDSNQPQHF. CDR3 sequence (DNA): TGTGCCAGCAGGACAGGGGGAGGGGGGGATAGCAATCAGCCCCAGCATTTT.

This chain joins TRBV18 and TRBJ1-3; unclear D gene. Trimming shortened V by 3 bases and J by 16 bases, and 16 bases separated the two germline ends. The germline gives CDR1 KGHSH, CDR2 LQKENI. CDR3 size: 12 residues. This chain's CDR3 is CASSPEGPGFYF. As DNA, the CDR3 is TGTGCCAGCTCACCGGAGGGTCCAGGTTTTTATTTT.

The CDR3, as DNA: TGTGCCAGCGAACAGGGGTATAGCAATCAGCCCCAGCATTTT. This encodes CASEQGYSNQPQHF. This rearrangement joins TRBV6-5 to TRBJ1-5; TRBD1 matches 7 bases. The CDR3 is 14 residues long. CDR1 is MNHEY and CDR2 is SVGAGI in the germline V gene. The junction had 4 bases not matched to a gene; V was cut back by 8 bases and J by 0 bases.

The chain joins TRBV9 to TRBJ2-3; D unresolved. The CDR3 loop spans 14 amino acids. V dropped 0 bases and J dropped 6 bases, with 11 bases sitting between them. Germline V lookup: CDR1 SGDLS, CDR2 YYNGEE. The CDR3 here is CASSVESNPDTQYF. The CDR3 DNA follows: TGTGCCAGCAGCGTAGAGAGTAACCCGGATACGCAGTATTTT.

The chain couples TRBV6-1 to TRBJ1-2; 7 nucleotides match TRBD1. Germline V gene data show CDR1 as MNHNS and CDR2 as SASEGT. Trimming took 1 base from V and 0 from J; bases not matched to a gene: 8. The CDR3 covers 17 residues. The CDR3, as DNA: TGTGCCAGCAGTGAAGATACAGACAGGGCGGCTAACTATGGCTACACCTTC. This gives the protein CASSEDTDRAANYGYTF.

The J gene is TRBJ2-7, the V gene TRBV25-1; 10 nucleotides agree with TRBD1. Germline CDR1 is MGHDK and CDR2 is SYGVNS. The trim removed 6 bases at V and 4 bases at J, leaving 9 bases unmatched. The CDR3 has 15 residues. Here the CDR3 reads CASREDRGTLYEQYF. CDR3 bases: TGTGCCAGCAGAGAGGACAGGGGGACTTTATACGAGCAGTACTTC.

V usage is TRBV18 and J usage is TRBJ1-6; D is undetermined. This CDR3 region has 12 residues. Trimming took off 4 bases at V and 7 bases at J, with 5 bases between the two ends. Looked up from germline, CDR1 is KGHSH and CDR2 is LQKENI. The chain's CDR3 is CASSQGNSPLHF. The CDR3 coding sequence is TGTGCCAGCTCACAAGGCAATTCACCCCTCCACTTT.

V usage is TRBV5-6 and J usage is TRBJ2-7; no clear D gene. The CDR3 has 16 amino acids. Germline lookup yields CDR1 SGHDT and CDR2 YYEEEE. With 1 base removed from V and 4 bases from J, the gap between germline ends came to 18 bases. CDR3 amino acids: CASSLYKFRSGYEQYF. CDR3 in DNA: TGTGCCAGCAGCTTGTACAAGTTCCGGAGTGGGTACGAGCAGTACTTC.

CDR3 loop: CASSEQGAPNTEAFF. Written as DNA, the CDR3 is TGCGCCAGCAGCGAACAGGGGGCCCCGAACACTGAAGCTTTCTTT. V is TRBV5-1 and J is TRBJ1-1; 9 nucleotides align to TRBD1. CDR3 length: 15 amino acids. In germline, CDR1 is SGHRS, CDR2 YFSETQ. Trimming cost V 4 bases and J 1 base; bases outside gene matches: 5. The full variable domain, rest sourced from reference TRBV5-1 and TRBJ1-1, is KAGVTQTPRYLIKTRGQQVTLSCSPISGHRSVSWYQQTPGQGLQFLFEYFSETQRNKGNFPGRFSGRQFSNSRSEMNVSTLELGDSALYLCASSEQGAPNTEAFFGQGTRLTVV.

The chain joins TRBV5-1 to TRBJ2-2, with D possibly matching TRBD1 (6 bases). The germline gives CDR1 SGHRS, CDR2 YFSETQ. The germline V and J ends were trimmed by 6 bases and 1 base, with 22 bases remaining between them. This CDR3 contains 18 residues. The DNA for the CDR3 is TGCGCCAGCACACTCCGGGGCTCGGACAGAAGGAACACCGGGGAGCTGTTTTTT. It yields the protein CASTLRGSDRRNTGELFF.